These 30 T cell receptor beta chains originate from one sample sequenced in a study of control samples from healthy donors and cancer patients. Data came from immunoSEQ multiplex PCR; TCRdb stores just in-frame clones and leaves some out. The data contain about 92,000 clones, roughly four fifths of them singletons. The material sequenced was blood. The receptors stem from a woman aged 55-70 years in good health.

The CDR3, as DNA: TGCGCCAGCAGCTTGACGAGTGGGGGTGCTGGGGCCAACGTCCTGACTTTC. Its translation: CASSLTSGGAGANVLTF. This chain joins TRBV5-1 and TRBJ2-6; D may match TRBD1 or TRBD2 (5 bases each). CDR1 and CDR2 (germline): SGHRS, YFSETQ. The CDR3 loop spans 17 amino acids. With 1 base removed from V and 2 bases from J, the gap between germline ends came to 13 bases.

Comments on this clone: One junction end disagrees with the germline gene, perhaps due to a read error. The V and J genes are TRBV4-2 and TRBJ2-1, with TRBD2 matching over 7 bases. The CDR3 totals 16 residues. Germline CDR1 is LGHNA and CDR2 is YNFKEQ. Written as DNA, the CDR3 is TGTGCCAGCAGCCAAGATTCTAGCGGCTCCTACAATGGGCAGTTCTTC. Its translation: CASSQDSSGSYNGQFF.

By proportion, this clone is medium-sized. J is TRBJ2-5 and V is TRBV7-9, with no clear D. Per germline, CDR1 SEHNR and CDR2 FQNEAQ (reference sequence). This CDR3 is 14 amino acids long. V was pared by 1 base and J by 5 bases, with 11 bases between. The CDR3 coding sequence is TGTGCCAGCAGCTTAGTCGGCCTCTCTGAGACCCAGTACTTC. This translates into CASSLVGLSETQYF.

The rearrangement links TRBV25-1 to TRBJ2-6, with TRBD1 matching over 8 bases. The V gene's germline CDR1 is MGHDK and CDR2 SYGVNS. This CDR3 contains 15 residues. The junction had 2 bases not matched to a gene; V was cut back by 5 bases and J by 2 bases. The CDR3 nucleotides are TGTGCCAGCAGTACGACAGGGGCTGGGGCCAACGTCCTGACTTTC. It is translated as CASSTTGAGANVLTF.

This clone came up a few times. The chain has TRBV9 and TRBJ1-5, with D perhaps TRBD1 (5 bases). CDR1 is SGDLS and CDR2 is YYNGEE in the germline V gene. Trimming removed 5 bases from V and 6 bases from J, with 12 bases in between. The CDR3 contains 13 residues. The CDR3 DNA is TGTGCCAGCAGTGACTCAGGGAGTCAGCCCCAGCATTTT. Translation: CASSDSGSQPQHF.

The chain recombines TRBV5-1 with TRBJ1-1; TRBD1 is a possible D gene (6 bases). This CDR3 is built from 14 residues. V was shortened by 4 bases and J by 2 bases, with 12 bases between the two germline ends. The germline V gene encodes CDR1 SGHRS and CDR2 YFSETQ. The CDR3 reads CASSRGHENTEAFF. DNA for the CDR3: TGCGCCAGCAGCAGGGGACACGAAAACACTGAAGCTTTCTTT.

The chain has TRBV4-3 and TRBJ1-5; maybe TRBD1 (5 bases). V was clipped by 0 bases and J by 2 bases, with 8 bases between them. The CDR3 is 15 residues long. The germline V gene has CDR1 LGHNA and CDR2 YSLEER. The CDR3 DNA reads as TGCGCCAGCAGCCAAGAGGTGACAGGCAATCAGCCCCAGCATTTT. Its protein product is CASSQEVTGNQPQHF.

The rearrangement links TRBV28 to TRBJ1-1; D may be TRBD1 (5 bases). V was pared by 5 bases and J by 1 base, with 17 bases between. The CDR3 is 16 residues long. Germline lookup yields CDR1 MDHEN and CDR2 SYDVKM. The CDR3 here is CASSPPVAGQNTEAFF. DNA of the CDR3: TGTGCCAGCAGTCCCCCTGTGGCAGGACAGAACACTGAAGCTTTCTTT.

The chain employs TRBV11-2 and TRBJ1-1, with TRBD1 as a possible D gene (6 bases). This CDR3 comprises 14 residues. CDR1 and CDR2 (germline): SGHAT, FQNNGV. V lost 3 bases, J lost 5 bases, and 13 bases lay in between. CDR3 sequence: CASSFPGGGTEAFF. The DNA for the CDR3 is TGTGCCAGCAGCTTCCCAGGAGGGGGGACTGAAGCTTTCTTT.

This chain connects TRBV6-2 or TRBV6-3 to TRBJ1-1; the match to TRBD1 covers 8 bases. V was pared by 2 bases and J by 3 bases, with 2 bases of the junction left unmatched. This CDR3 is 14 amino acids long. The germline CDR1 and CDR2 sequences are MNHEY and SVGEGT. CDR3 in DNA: TGTGCCAGCAGTTACAGGGACAGGTACACTGAAGCTTTCTTT. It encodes CASSYRDRYTEAFF.

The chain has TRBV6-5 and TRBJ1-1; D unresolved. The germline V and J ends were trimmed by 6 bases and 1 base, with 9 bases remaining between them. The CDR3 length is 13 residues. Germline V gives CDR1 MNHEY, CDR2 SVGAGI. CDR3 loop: CASRMTGNTEAFF. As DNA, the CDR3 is TGTGCCAGCAGAATGACGGGGAACACTGAAGCTTTCTTT.

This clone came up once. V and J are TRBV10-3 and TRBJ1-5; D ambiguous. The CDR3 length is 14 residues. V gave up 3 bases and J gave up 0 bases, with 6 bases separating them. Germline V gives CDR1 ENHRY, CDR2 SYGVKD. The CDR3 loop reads CAISDLPSNQPQHF. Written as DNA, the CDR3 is TGTGCCATCAGTGATTTGCCTAGCAATCAGCCCCAGCATTTT.

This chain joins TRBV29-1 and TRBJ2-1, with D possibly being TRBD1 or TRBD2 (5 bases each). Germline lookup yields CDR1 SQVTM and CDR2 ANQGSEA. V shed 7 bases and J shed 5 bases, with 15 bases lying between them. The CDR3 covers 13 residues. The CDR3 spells CSAVGDGDNEQFF. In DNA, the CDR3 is TGCAGCGCCGTCGGGGACGGAGACAATGAGCAGTTCTTC.

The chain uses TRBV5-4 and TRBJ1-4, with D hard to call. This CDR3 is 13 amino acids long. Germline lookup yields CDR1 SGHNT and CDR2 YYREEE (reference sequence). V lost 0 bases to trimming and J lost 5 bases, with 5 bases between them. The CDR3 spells CASSLEGNEKLFF. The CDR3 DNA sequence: TGTGCCAGCAGCTTGGAAGGCAATGAAAAACTGTTTTTT.

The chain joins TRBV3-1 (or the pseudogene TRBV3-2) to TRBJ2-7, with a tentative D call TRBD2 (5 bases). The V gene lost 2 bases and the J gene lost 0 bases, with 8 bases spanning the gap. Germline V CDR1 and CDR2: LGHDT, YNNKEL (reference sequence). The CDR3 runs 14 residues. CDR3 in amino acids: CASSQTGSSYEQYF. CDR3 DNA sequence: TGTGCCAGCAGCCAAACGGGGAGCTCCTACGAGCAGTACTTC.

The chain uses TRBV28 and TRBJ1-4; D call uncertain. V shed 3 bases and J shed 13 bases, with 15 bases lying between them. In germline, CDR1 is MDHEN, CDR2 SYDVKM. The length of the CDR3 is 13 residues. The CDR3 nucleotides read TGTGCCAGCAGTTTTGACCTTTCTCGGCGACTGTTTTTT. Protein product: CASSFDLSRRLFF. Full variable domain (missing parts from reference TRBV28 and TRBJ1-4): DVKVTQSSRYLVKRTGEKVFLECVQDMDHENMFWYRQDPGLGLRLIYFSYDVKMKEKGDIPEGYSVSREKKERFSLILESASTNQTSMYLCASSFDLSRRLFFGSGTQLSVL.

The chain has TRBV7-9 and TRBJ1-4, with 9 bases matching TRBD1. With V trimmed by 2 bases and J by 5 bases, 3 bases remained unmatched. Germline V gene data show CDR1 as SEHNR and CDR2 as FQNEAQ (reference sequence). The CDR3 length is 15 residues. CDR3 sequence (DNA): TGTGCCAGCAGCTTATTAGGGACAGGGAATGAAAAACTGTTTTTT. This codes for CASSLLGTGNEKLFF.

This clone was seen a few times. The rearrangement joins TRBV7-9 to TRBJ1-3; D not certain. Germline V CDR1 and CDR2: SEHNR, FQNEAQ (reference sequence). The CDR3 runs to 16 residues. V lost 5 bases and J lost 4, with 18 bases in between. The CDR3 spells CASSPRVGPRGNTIYF. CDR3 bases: TGTGCCAGCAGCCCGCGGGTCGGGCCCCGGGGAAACACCATATATTTT.

CDR3 nucleotide sequence: TGTGCCAGCAGCTCCGGACCCTTTGGGGGAGGGGGAAACACTGAAGCTTTCTTT. This translates into CASSSGPFGGGGNTEAFF. The chain links TRBV7-2 to TRBJ1-1; D perhaps matches TRBD1 (6 bases). This CDR3 comprises 18 residues. Germline V gene data show CDR1 as SGHTA and CDR2 as FQGNSA. Trimming removed 4 bases from V and 2 bases from J, with 23 bases in between.

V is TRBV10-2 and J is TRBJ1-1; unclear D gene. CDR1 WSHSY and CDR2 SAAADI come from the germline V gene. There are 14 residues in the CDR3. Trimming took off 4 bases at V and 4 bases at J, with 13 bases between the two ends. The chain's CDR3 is CASSAAGGVTEAFF. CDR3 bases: TGCGCCAGCAGTGCGGCGGGAGGAGTCACTGAAGCTTTCTTT.

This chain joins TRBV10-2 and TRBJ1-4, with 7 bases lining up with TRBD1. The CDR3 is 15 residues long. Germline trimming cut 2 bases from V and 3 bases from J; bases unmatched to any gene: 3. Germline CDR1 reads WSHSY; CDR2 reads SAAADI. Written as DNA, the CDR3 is TGCGCCAGCAGTGAGGTCGGGACAGCTAATGAAAAACTGTTTTTT. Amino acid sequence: CASSEVGTANEKLFF.

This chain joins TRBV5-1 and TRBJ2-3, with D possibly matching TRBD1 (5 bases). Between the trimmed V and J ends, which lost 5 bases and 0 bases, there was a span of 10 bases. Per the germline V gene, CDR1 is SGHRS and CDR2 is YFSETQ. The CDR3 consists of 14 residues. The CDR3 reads CASSRGTSTDTQYF. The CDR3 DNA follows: TGCGCCAGCAGTAGGGGTACTAGCACAGATACGCAGTATTTT. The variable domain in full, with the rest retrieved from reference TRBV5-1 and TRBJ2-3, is KAGVTQTPRYLIKTRGQQVTLSCSPISGHRSVSWYQQTPGQGLQFLFEYFSETQRNKGNFPGRFSGRQFSNSRSEMNVSTLELGDSALYLCASSRGTSTDTQYFGPGTRLTVL.

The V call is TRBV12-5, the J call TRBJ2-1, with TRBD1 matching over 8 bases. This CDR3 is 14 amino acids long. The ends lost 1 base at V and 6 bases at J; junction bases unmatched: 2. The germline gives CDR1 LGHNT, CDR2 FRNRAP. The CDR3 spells CASGLGQGTNEQFF. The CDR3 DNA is TGTGCTAGTGGTTTGGGACAGGGGACCAATGAGCAGTTCTTC.

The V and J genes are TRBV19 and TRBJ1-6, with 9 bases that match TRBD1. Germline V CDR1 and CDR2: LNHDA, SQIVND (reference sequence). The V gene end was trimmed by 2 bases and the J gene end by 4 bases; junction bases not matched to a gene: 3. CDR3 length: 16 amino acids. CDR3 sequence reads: CASSITGTGYNSPLHF. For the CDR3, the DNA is TGTGCCAGTAGTATAACGGGGACAGGGTATAATTCACCCCTCCACTTT.

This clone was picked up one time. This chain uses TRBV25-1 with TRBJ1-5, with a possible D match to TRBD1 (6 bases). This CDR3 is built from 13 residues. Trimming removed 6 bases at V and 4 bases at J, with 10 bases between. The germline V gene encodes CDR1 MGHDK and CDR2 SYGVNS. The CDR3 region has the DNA TGTGCCAGCAGAGGTCAGGGGAATCAGCCCCAGCATTTT. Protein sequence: CASRGQGNQPQHF.

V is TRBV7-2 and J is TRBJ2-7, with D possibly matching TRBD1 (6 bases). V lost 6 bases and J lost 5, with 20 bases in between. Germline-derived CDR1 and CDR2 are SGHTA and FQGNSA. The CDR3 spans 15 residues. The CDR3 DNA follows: TGTGCCAGCAGTACCCAGGGGCGGGTCGGGAACGAGCAGTACTTC. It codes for CASSTQGRVGNEQYF.

This chain's CDR3 is CASSPRLASTDTQYF. CDR3 coding DNA: TGTGCCAGCAGCCCTCGACTAGCGAGCACAGATACGCAGTATTTT. The chain couples TRBV13 to TRBJ2-3; 8 bases align to TRBD2. The CDR3 runs to 15 residues. Germline loops: CDR1 PRHDT, CDR2 FYEKMQ (reference sequence). The trim removed 5 bases at V and 0 bases at J, leaving 4 bases unmatched. Using reference TRBV13 and TRBJ2-3 for the parts outside the CDR3, the full variable domain is AAGVIQSPRHLIKEKRETATLKCYPIPRHDTVYWYQQGPGQDPQFLISFYEKMQSDKGSIPDRFSAQQFSDYHSELNMSSLELGDSALYFCASSPRLASTDTQYFGPGTRLTVL.

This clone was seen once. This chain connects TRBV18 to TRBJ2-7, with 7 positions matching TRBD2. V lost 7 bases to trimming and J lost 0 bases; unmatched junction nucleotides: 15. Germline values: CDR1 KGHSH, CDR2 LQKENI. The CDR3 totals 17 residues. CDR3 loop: CASFGGRPYGTSYEQYF. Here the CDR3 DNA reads TGTGCCAGCTTCGGCGGGAGACCCTATGGGACCTCCTACGAGCAGTACTTC.

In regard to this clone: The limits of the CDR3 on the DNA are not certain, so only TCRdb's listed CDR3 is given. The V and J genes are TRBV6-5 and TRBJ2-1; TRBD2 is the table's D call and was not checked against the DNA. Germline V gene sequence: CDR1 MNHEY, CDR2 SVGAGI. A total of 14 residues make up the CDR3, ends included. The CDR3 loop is CGGASGRGDNEQFF.

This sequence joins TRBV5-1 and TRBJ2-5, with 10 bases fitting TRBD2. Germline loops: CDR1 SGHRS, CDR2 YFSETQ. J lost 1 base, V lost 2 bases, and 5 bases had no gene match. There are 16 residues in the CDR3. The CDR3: CASSLGPSGGQETQYF. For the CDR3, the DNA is TGCGCCAGCAGCTTAGGGCCTAGCGGGGGCCAAGAGACCCAGTACTTC. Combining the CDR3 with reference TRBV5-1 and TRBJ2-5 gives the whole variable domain KAGVTQTPRYLIKTRGQQVTLSCSPISGHRSVSWYQQTPGQGLQFLFEYFSETQRNKGNFPGRFSGRQFSNSRSEMNVSTLELGDSALYLCASSLGPSGGQETQYFGPGTRLLVL.